Each of the 15 T cell receptor beta chains below was sequenced from the same sample in a study of technical replicates of blood from a few donors. The protocol was immunoSEQ multiplex PCR, while the TCRdb copy is restricted to in-frame clones and leaves out a portion. The sample holds about 93,000 clones; 95% are singletons and the top ten take approximately 0.26%. The sample was T cells isolated from PBMCs. These TCRs come from a human donor in good health.

This sequence joins TRBV7-9 and TRBJ1-4, with no clear D. The germline CDR1 and CDR2 sequences are SEHNR and FQNEAQ (reference sequence). V was pared by 1 base and J by 3 bases, with 9 bases between. The CDR3 sequence is 15 residues long. The CDR3 sequence: CASSLGAASNEKLFF. The CDR3 coding sequence is TGTGCCAGCAGCTTAGGGGCCGCGTCTAATGAAAAACTGTTTTTT.

The chain is built from TRBV27 and TRBJ2-7; 9 nucleotides agree with TRBD2. V was clipped by 7 bases and J by 6 bases; unmatched bases: 25. The CDR3 runs to 19 residues. Germline lookup yields CDR1 MNHEY and CDR2 SMNVEV (reference sequence). CDR3 DNA sequence: TGTGCCAGCATCCCTTCAGTGGCTAGCGGGATCAGAACCTTCCGCGAGCAGTACTTC. Protein: CASIPSVASGIRTFREQYF.

V and J are TRBV14 and TRBJ1-1; D not resolved. The V end lost 5 bases, the J end lost 0 bases, and 7 bases lay between the germline ends. The CDR3 has 13 amino acids. Germline V gene sequence: CDR1 SGHDN, CDR2 FVKESK. The CDR3, as DNA: TGTGCCAGCAGCTCTAGCATGAACACTGAAGCTTTCTTT. Its protein product is CASSSSMNTEAFF. The whole variable domain, remainder taken from reference TRBV14 and TRBJ1-1, is EAGVTQFPSHSVIEKGQTVTLRCDPISGHDNLYWYRRVMGKEIKFLLHFVKESKQDESGMPNNRFLAERTGGTYSTLKVQPAELEDSGVYFCASSSSMNTEAFFGQGTRLTVV.

The genes are TRBV27 and TRBJ1-2; 7 bases are a match to TRBD1. V was pared by 5 bases and J by 8 bases, with 11 bases of the junction left unmatched. Germline CDR1 is MNHEY and CDR2 is SMNVEV (reference sequence). The CDR3 loop spans 14 amino acids. CDR3 sequence (DNA): TGTGCCAGCAGTCCAACGATGACAGGGCCCGGCTACACCTTC. Translated, it gives CASSPTMTGPGYTF.

The rearrangement joins TRBV6-1 to TRBJ1-5; D is perhaps TRBD1 (5 bases). Germline CDR1 MNHNS, CDR2 SASEGT. Trimming left V 2 bases short and J 6 bases short, with 14 bases between. The CDR3 length is 15 residues. CDR3 coding DNA: TGTGCCAGCAGTGAAAGGTCGGGGGTGGCTCAGCCCCAGCATTTT. Encoded protein: CASSERSGVAQPQHF.

V and J are TRBV5-1 and TRBJ1-2; TRBD1 might be the D (5 bases). The germline V gene encodes CDR1 SGHRS and CDR2 YFSETQ. V was shortened by 4 bases and J by 8 bases, with 15 bases between the two germline ends. The CDR3 is 13 amino acids. The CDR3 sequence is CASSGSGSGGYTF. CDR3 in DNA: TGCGCCAGCAGCGGATCAGGGTCTGGAGGCTACACCTTC.

V usage is TRBV5-1 and J usage is TRBJ1-4, with 9 bases identical to TRBD1. CDR3 size: 19 residues. V lost 4 bases to trimming and J lost 2 bases; unmatched junction nucleotides: 15. Germline CDR1 SGHRS, CDR2 YFSETQ. This chain's CDR3 is CASSRGTGPWDRTNEKLFF. DNA for the CDR3: TGCGCCAGCAGCCGGGGGACAGGGCCGTGGGACAGGACTAATGAAAAACTGTTTTTT.

This chain connects TRBV28 to TRBJ2-7; D perhaps matches TRBD1 (6 bases). V was pared by 3 bases and J by 4 bases, with 16 bases between. The CDR3 covers 15 residues. Per the germline V gene, CDR1 is MDHEN and CDR2 is SYDVKM. CDR3 sequence (DNA): TGTGCCAGCAGTTTGGGGACACCTGCTGATTACGAGCAGTACTTC. This codes for CASSLGTPADYEQYF.

This clone was recorded only once. J is TRBJ2-1 and V is TRBV5-6, with no clear D. CDR3 length equals 13 residues. Trimming cost V 4 bases and J 4 bases, with 9 bases left between them. Germline V CDR1 and CDR2: SGHDT, YYEEEE. The CDR3 loop is CASSQAEYNEQFF. The DNA of the CDR3 is TGTGCCAGCAGCCAGGCCGAGTACAATGAGCAGTTCTTC. The full variable domain, with the rest looked up from reference TRBV5-6 and TRBJ2-1, is DAGVTQSPTHLIKTRGQQVTLRCSPKSGHDTVSWYQQALGQGPQFIFQYYEEEERQRGNFPDRFSGHQFPNYSSELNVNALLLGDSALYLCASSQAEYNEQFFGPGTRLTVL.

This rearrangement joins TRBV29-1 to TRBJ1-3; D is unclear. The germline V gene encodes CDR1 SQVTM and CDR2 ANQGSEA. The V gene lost 3 bases and the J gene lost 0 bases, with 9 bases spanning the gap. This CDR3 is built from 14 residues. The chain's CDR3 is CSVEAPHSGNTIYF. The CDR3 DNA sequence: TGCAGCGTTGAGGCACCCCACTCTGGAAACACCATATATTTT.

This rearrangement joins TRBV28 to TRBJ1-2; weak D call: TRBD1 (5 bases). The CDR3 contains 13 residues. Trimming cost V 3 bases and J 6 bases, with 11 bases left between them. Germline V CDR1 and CDR2: MDHEN, SYDVKM. The chain's CDR3 is CASSFRGEDGYTF. CDR3 DNA: TGTGCCAGCAGTTTCCGGGGGGAGGATGGCTACACCTTC.

The chain links TRBV6-1 to TRBJ2-5, with D tentatively TRBD1 (5 bases). V shed 1 base and J shed 5 bases, with 17 bases lying between them. There are 16 residues in the CDR3. CDR1 and CDR2 (germline): MNHNS, SASEGT. CDR3 sequence: CASSEGFGRAKETQYF. CDR3 bases: TGTGCCAGCAGTGAAGGGTTCGGCAGGGCCAAGGAGACCCAGTACTTC.

The rearrangement joins TRBV6-4 to TRBJ1-4; possibly TRBD1 for D (5 bases). This CDR3 contains 14 residues. The germline V gene encodes CDR1 MRHNA and CDR2 SNTAGT. V was shortened by 6 bases and J by 3 bases, with 11 bases between the two germline ends. The CDR3 DNA reads TGTGCCAGCAGCGAAGGGGTCTCTAATGAAAAACTGTTTTTT. Amino acids: CASSEGVSNEKLFF.

This chain joins TRBV2 and TRBJ2-3; a possible D gene is TRBD2 (6 bases). The CDR3 sequence is 16 residues long. Deletions cut 5 bases from V and 6 bases from J, with 21 bases between. CDR1 is SNHLY, CDR2 FYNNEI, per germline. The chain's CDR3 is CASSLGEVTPGDTQYF. The CDR3 DNA reads TGTGCCAGCAGTTTAGGGGAGGTTACCCCCGGGGATACGCAGTATTTT.

This clone showed up just a few times. CDR3 sequence reads: CASSIGCGTSGTDTQYF. DNA of the CDR3: TGTGCCAGCAGCATAGGGTGCGGAACTAGCGGCACAGATACGCAGTATTTT. The chain joins TRBV21-1 to TRBJ2-3; the table's D call, TRBD2, was not checked against the DNA. TRBV21-1 is labeled a pseudogene. The CDR3 is made up of 17 amino acids.